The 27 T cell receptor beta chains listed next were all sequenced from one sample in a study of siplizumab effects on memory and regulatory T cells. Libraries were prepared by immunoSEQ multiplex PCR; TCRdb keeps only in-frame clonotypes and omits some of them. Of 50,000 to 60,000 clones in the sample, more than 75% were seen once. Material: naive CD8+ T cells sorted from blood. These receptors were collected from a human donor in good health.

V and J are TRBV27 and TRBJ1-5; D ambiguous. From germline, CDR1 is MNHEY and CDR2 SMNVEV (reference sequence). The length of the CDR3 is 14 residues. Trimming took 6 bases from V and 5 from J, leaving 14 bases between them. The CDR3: CASSLLSPHQPQHF. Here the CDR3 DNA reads TGTGCCAGCAGCCTATTATCCCCCCATCAGCCCCAGCATTTT.

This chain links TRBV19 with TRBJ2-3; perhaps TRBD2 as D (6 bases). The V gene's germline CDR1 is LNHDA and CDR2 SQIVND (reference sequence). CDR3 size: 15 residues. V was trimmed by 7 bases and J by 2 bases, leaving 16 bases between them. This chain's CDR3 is CASTGDSRITDTQYF. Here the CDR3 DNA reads TGTGCCAGTACCGGGGACTCCCGGATCACAGATACGCAGTATTTT. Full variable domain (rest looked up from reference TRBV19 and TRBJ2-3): DGGITQSPKYLFRKEGQNVTLSCEQNLNHDAMYWYRQDPGQGLRLIYYSQIVNDFQKGDIAEGYSVSREKKESFPLTVTSAQKNPTAFYLCASTGDSRITDTQYFGPGTRLTVL.

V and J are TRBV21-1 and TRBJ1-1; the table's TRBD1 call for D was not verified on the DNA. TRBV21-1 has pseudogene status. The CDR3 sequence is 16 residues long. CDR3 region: CASSAAYRDGWTEAFF. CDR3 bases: TGTGCCAGCAGCGCAGCTTACAGGGACGGATGGACTGAAGCTTTCTTT.

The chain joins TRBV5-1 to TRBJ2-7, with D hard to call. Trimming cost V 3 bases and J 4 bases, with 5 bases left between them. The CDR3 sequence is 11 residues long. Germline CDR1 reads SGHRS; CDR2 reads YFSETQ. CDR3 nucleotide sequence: TGCGCCAGCAGCTCTGGGTACGAGCAGTACTTC. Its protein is CASSSGYEQYF.

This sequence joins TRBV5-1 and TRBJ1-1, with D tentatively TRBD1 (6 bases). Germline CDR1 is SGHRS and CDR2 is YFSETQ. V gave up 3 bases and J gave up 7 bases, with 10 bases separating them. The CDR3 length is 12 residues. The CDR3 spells CASSSTGLEAFF. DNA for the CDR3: TGCGCCAGCAGCTCCACAGGGCTTGAAGCTTTCTTT.

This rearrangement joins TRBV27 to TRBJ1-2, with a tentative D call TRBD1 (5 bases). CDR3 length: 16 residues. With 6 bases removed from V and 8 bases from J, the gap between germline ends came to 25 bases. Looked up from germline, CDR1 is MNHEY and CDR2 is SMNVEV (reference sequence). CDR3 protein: CASSLIALGDLQGYTF. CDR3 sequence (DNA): TGTGCCAGCAGCCTTATAGCCCTCGGGGACCTACAGGGCTACACCTTC.

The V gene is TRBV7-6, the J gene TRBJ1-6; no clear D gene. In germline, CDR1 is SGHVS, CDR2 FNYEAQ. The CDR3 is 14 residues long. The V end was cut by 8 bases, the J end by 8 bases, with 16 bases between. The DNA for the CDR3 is TGTGCCAGCGGGAAAGCCTCTGGGGATTCACCCCTCCACTTT. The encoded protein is CASGKASGDSPLHF.

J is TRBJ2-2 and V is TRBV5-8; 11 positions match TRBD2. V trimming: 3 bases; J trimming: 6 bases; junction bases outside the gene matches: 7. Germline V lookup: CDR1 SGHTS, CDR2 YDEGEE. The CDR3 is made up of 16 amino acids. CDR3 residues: CASSSTSGSYAGELFF. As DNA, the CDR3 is TGTGCCAGCAGCTCCACTAGCGGGAGTTACGCCGGGGAGCTGTTTTTT.

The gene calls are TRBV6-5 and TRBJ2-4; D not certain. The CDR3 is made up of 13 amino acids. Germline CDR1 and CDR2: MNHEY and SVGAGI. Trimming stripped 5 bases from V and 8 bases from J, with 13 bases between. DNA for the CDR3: TGTGCCAGCAGTGATAACCCGGCGCACATTCAGTACTTC. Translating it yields CASSDNPAHIQYF.

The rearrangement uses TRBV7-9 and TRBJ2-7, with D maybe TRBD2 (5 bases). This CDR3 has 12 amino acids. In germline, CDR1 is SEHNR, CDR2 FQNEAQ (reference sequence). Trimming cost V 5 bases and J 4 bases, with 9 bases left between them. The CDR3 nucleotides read TGTGCCAGCAGCGCACCGGGATACGAGCAGTACTTC. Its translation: CASSAPGYEQYF.

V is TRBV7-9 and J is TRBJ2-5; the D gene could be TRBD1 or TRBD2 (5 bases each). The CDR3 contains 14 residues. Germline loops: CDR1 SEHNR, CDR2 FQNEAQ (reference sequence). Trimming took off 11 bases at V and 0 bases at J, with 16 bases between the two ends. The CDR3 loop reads CAGEGWGHQETQYF. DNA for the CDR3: TGTGCCGGCGAGGGATGGGGCCACCAAGAGACCCAGTACTTC.

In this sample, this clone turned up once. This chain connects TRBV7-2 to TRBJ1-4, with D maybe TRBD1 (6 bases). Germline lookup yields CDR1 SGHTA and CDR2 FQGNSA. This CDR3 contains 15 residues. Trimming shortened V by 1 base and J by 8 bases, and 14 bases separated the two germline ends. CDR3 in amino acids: CASSLVGGQEEKLFF. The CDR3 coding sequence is TGTGCCAGCAGCTTAGTCGGGGGGCAGGAAGAAAAACTGTTTTTT.

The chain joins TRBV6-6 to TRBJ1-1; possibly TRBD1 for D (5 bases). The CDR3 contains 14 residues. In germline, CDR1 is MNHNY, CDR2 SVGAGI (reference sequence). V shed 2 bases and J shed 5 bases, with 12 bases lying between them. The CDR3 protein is CASSYSRGETEAFF. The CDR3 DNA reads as TGTGCCAGCAGTTACAGCCGGGGGGAAACTGAAGCTTTCTTT.

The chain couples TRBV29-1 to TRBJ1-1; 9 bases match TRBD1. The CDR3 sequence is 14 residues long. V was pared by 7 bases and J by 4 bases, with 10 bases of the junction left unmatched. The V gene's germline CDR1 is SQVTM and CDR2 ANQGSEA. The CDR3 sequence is CSALPGTGPTEAFF. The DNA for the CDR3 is TGCAGCGCCCTTCCCGGGACAGGGCCCACTGAAGCTTTCTTT.

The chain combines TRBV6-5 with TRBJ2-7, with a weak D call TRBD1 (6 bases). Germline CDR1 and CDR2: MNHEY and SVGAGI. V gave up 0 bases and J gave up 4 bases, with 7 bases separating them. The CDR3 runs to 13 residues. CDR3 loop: CASSYSGQYEQYF. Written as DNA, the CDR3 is TGTGCCAGCAGTTACTCCGGACAGTACGAGCAGTACTTC.

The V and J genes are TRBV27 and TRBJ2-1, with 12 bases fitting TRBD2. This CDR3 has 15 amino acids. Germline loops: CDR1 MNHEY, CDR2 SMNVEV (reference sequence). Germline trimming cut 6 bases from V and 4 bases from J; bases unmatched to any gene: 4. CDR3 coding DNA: TGTGCCAGCAGCAGGACTAGCGGGGTTTACAATGAGCAGTTCTTC. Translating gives CASSRTSGVYNEQFF.

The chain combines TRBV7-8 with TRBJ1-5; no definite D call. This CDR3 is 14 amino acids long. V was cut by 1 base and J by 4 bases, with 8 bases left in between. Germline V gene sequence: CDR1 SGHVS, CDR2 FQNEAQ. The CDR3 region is CASSLVPDNQPQHF. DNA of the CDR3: TGTGCCAGCAGCTTAGTGCCTGATAATCAGCCCCAGCATTTT.

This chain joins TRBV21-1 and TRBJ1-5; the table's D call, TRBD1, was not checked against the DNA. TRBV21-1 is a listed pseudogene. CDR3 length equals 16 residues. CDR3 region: CASSRQGQYSNQPQHF. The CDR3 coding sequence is TGTGCCAGCAGCAGACAGGGTCAGTATAGCAATCAGCCCCAGCATTTT.

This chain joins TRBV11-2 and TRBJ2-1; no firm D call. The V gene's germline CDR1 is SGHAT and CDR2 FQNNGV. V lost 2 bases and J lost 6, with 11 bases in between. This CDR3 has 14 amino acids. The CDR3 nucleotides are TGTGCCAGCAGCTTATGGGCCCTAGGCAATGAGCAGTTCTTC. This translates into CASSLWALGNEQFF.

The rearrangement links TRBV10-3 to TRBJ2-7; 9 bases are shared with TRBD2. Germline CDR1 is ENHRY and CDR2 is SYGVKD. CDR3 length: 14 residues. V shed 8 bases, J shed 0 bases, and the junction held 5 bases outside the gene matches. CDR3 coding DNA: TGTGCCATCCACAGCGGGGGGAGCTCCTACGAGCAGTACTTC. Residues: CAIHSGGSSYEQYF.

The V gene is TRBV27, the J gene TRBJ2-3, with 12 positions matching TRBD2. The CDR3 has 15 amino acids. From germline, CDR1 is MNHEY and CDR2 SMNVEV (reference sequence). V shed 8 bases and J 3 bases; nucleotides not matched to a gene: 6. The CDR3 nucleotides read TGTGCCAGCGTCCTTGGGACTAGCGGGACAGATACGCAGTATTTT. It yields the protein CASVLGTSGTDTQYF.

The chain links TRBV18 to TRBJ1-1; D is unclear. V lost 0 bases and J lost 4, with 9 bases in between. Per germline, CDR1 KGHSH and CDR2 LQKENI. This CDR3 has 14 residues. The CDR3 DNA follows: TGTGCCAGCTCACCACCTCTTGTGGTCACTGAAGCTTTCTTT. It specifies CASSPPLVVTEAFF.

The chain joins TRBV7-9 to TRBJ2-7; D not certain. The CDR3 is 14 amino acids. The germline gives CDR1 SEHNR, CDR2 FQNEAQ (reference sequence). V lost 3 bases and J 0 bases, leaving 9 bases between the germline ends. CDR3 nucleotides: TGTGCCAGCAGCTTTATGATGTCCTCCTACGAGCAGTACTTC. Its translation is CASSFMMSSYEQYF.

The chain's CDR3 is CASSQRWGNEQFF. CDR3 in DNA: TGTGCCAGCAGCCAACGCTGGGGCAATGAGCAGTTCTTC. The chain recombines TRBV14 with TRBJ2-1, with D unresolved. Trimming took off 2 bases at V and 6 bases at J, with 8 bases between the two ends. Germline CDR1 and CDR2: SGHDN and FVKESK. This CDR3 contains 13 residues.

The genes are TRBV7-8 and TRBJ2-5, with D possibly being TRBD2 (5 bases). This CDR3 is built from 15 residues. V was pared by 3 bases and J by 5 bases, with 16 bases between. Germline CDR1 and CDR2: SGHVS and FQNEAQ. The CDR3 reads CASSFLAIGSETQYF. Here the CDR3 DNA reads TGTGCCAGCAGCTTTCTAGCCATAGGGTCGGAGACCCAGTACTTC.

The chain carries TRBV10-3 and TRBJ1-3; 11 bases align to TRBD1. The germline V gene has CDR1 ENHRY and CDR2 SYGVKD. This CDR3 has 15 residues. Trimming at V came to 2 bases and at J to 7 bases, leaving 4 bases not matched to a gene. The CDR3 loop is CAISEGQGAGNTIYF. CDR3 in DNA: TGTGCCATCAGTGAGGGACAGGGGGCAGGGAACACCATATATTTT.

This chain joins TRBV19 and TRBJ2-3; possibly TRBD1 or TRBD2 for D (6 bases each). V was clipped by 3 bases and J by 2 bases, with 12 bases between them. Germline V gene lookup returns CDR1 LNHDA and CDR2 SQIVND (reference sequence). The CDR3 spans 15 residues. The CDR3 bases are TGTGCCAGTAGTATCTGGGGGGCTTACACAGATACGCAGTATTTT. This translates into CASSIWGAYTDTQYF.